This T cell receptor beta chain emerged from a study of cytomegalovirus exposure and HLA in healthy donors. Both 60 Vbeta primers and 13 Jbeta primers went into the PCR. The protocol was immunoSEQ multiplex PCR, while the TCRdb copy is restricted to in-frame clones and leaves out a portion. The sample holds 55,000 to 85,000 clones, about 80% seen once. The clonotype originates from a man younger than 30 in good health and CMV-seropositive. The sequenced sample consisted of PBMCs.

DNA for the CDR3: TGTGCCAGCAGCTGGGGCGGGGACCAGACCCAGTACTTC. It translates to CASSWGGDQTQYF. The rearrangement joins TRBV5-6 to TRBJ2-5; possible D gene TRBD2, 6 bases. In germline, CDR1 is SGHDT, CDR2 YYEEEE. The CDR3 is 13 amino acids. Trimming took off 3 bases at V and 6 bases at J, with 12 bases between the two ends.